Presented here are 20 T cell receptor beta chains from one specimen sequenced in a study of blood T cell repertoires in COVID-19. This table comes from immunoSEQ multiplex PCR, and its TCRdb copy is limited to in-frame clones, with some not included. The repertoire has around 300,000 clones, 85% to 90% of them found once; the top ten carry 2.5% to 3.5%. Input material: peripheral blood. These receptors all come from a young woman with COVID-19, enrolled during active disease.

The chain has TRBV7-2 and TRBJ2-7, with 8 bases aligning to TRBD1. V trimming: 4 bases; J trimming: 3 bases; junction bases outside the gene matches: 8. The CDR3 length is 15 residues. In germline, CDR1 is SGHTA, CDR2 FQGNSA. Here the CDR3 reads CASSSDRGHFYEQYF. The CDR3 DNA reads TGTGCCAGCAGCTCTGACAGGGGCCACTTCTACGAGCAGTACTTC.

This chain connects TRBV5-4 to TRBJ2-7; TRBD1 might be the D (5 bases). From germline, CDR1 is SGHNT and CDR2 YYREEE (reference sequence). This CDR3 has 13 amino acids. Trimming removed 0 bases at V and 4 bases at J, with 8 bases between. This CDR3 is CASSLGQLYEQYF. DNA of the CDR3: TGTGCCAGCAGCTTGGGACAGCTTTACGAGCAGTACTTC.

This clone has more than one count but fewer than ten. The chain combines TRBV5-1 with TRBJ1-3, with TRBD1 as a possible D gene (6 bases). The CDR3 consists of 17 residues. CDR1 and CDR2 (germline): SGHRS, YFSETQ. V lost 2 bases to trimming and J lost 0 bases, with 15 bases between them. The CDR3 loop is CASSFQPGVTSGNTIYF. The DNA of the CDR3 is TGCGCCAGCAGCTTCCAACCAGGGGTCACCTCTGGAAACACCATATATTTT.

The V gene is TRBV5-1, the J gene TRBJ1-6; no clear D. Germline CDR1 is SGHRS and CDR2 is YFSETQ. V was trimmed by 5 bases and J by 5 bases, leaving 8 bases between them. There are 13 residues in the CDR3. The CDR3 bases are TGCGCCAGCAGTATCGGGGATAATTCACCCCTCCACTTT. This codes for CASSIGDNSPLHF.

The chain employs TRBV19 and TRBJ2-1, with 11 nucleotides matching TRBD2. The V gene end was trimmed by 4 bases and the J gene end by 1 base; junction bases not matched to a gene: 9. Germline V gene data show CDR1 as LNHDA and CDR2 as SQIVND (reference sequence). The CDR3 sequence is 18 residues long. In DNA, the CDR3 is TGTGCCAGTAGTACGCTCCACTCTAGCGGGAGGTCCTACAATGAGCAGTTCTTC. Its translation is CASSTLHSSGRSYNEQFF.

There are a few counts of this clone. J is TRBJ1-4 and V is TRBV19, with 7 nucleotides matching TRBD1. After removal of 7 bases from V and 5 bases from J, the junction contained 10 bases not matched to a gene. The CDR3 extends over 15 amino acids. Germline CDR1 is LNHDA and CDR2 is SQIVND (reference sequence). The chain's CDR3 is CASTPNRGVNEKLFF. The CDR3 DNA is TGTGCCAGTACCCCAAACAGGGGCGTGAATGAAAAACTGTTTTTT.

The V gene is TRBV19, the J gene TRBJ1-5; maybe TRBD1 (6 bases). The germline V gene encodes CDR1 LNHDA and CDR2 SQIVND (reference sequence). The ends were cut back, 3 bases at V and 5 bases at J, with 14 bases in the middle. The CDR3 sequence is 15 residues long. The CDR3 DNA is TGTGCCAGTAGTATCTCTGGGGGCGAGTATCAGCCCCAGCATTTT. This codes for CASSISGGEYQPQHF.

The gene calls are TRBV19 and TRBJ1-5; D uncertain. The CDR3 length is 15 residues. Germline values: CDR1 LNHDA, CDR2 SQIVND (reference sequence). The V gene lost 4 bases and the J gene lost 0 bases, with 10 bases spanning the gap. The CDR3 nucleotides are TGTGCCAGTAGTACCACAGAGTATAGCAATCAGCCCCAGCATTTT. Its protein product is CASSTTEYSNQPQHF.

J is TRBJ1-5 and V is TRBV11-1; D is uncertain. Germline V gene data show CDR1 as SGHAT and CDR2 as FQDESV (reference sequence). CDR3 length: 13 residues. The ends were cut back, 4 bases at V and 0 bases at J, with 4 bases in the middle. CDR3 nucleotide sequence: TGTGCCAGCAGCTCTAATAGCAATCAGCCCCAGCATTTT. It yields the protein CASSSNSNQPQHF.

The chain employs TRBV3-1 (or the pseudogene TRBV3-2) and TRBJ2-7, with D perhaps TRBD2 (6 bases). The CDR3 runs 15 residues. Germline lookup yields CDR1 LGHDT and CDR2 YNNKEL (reference sequence). V gave up 4 bases and J gave up 7 bases, with 20 bases separating them. The CDR3 coding sequence is TGTGCCAGCAGCCCAGGAGAATTGCGGGAACGTGAGCAGTACTTC. This encodes CASSPGELREREQYF.

The chain carries TRBV5-4 and TRBJ2-1, with D tentatively TRBD1 (6 bases). Per germline, CDR1 SGHNT and CDR2 YYREEE (reference sequence). V lost 3 bases and J 1 base, leaving 20 bases between the germline ends. The CDR3 is 18 residues long. CDR3 loop: CASSSDASTGRSYNEQFF. The CDR3 DNA reads as TGTGCCAGCAGCTCCGATGCGTCGACAGGCCGGTCCTACAATGAGCAGTTCTTC.

The genes are TRBV19 and TRBJ2-7; 8 bases agree with TRBD1. Germline V gene lookup returns CDR1 LNHDA and CDR2 SQIVND (reference sequence). This CDR3 has 13 amino acids. J gave up 5 bases and V 5 bases, and 5 bases lay outside the gene matches. In nucleotides, the CDR3 is TGTGCCAGTAGTTCACAGGGGGTCCACGAGCAGTACTTC. It codes for CASSSQGVHEQYF.

The chain has TRBV3-1 (or the pseudogene TRBV3-2) and TRBJ2-7, with D perhaps matching TRBD1 (7 bases). Per the germline V gene, CDR1 is LGHDT and CDR2 is YNNKEL (reference sequence). This CDR3 contains 12 residues. Trimming took off 5 bases at V and 7 bases at J, with 12 bases between the two ends. The CDR3 loop is CASSFPGGEQYF. CDR3 sequence (DNA): TGTGCCAGCAGCTTCCCAGGGGGGGAGCAGTACTTC.

The chain has TRBV2 and TRBJ1-4; D is unclear. Germline V gene sequence: CDR1 SNHLY, CDR2 FYNNEI. The V end was cut by 5 bases, the J end by 8 bases, with 18 bases between. This CDR3 is 15 amino acids long. CDR3 sequence reads: CASSPGLYAREKLFF. For the CDR3, the DNA is TGTGCCAGCAGTCCAGGACTCTATGCCAGAGAAAAACTGTTTTTT.

V usage is TRBV2 and J usage is TRBJ1-2; weak D call: TRBD1 (5 bases). Deletions cut 7 bases from V and 3 bases from J, with 12 bases between. The CDR3 sequence is 13 residues long. Germline lookup yields CDR1 SNHLY and CDR2 FYNNEI. CDR3 coding DNA: TGTGCCAGCAACGGAGACAGTTACTATGGCTACACCTTC. Translated: CASNGDSYYGYTF.

This chain uses TRBV12-3 or TRBV12-4 with TRBJ2-1; TRBD2 might be the D (5 bases). Trimming removed 3 bases from V and 14 bases from J, with 14 bases in between. CDR3 length equals 12 residues. This CDR3 reads CASSLSDFQEFF. CDR3 sequence (DNA): TGTGCCAGCAGTTTGTCGGACTTCCAGGAGTTCTTC.

The chain is built from TRBV5-1 and TRBJ1-1, with D possibly TRBD1 on 5 matching bases. The CDR3 totals 17 residues. Germline CDR1 and CDR2: SGHRS and YFSETQ. V dropped 0 bases and J dropped 0 bases, with 15 bases sitting between them. The CDR3 nucleotides read TGCGCCAGCAGCTTGGGGGCGGCAGGGCTTGTGAACACTGAAGCTTTCTTT. Amino acid sequence: CASSLGAAGLVNTEAFF.

J is TRBJ2-7 and V is TRBV3-1 (or the pseudogene TRBV3-2); TRBD1 might be the D (6 bases). The CDR3 is 12 residues long. V was shortened by 5 bases and J by 2 bases, with 7 bases between the two germline ends. Germline lookup yields CDR1 LGHDT and CDR2 YNNKEL (reference sequence). The CDR3 protein is CASSGTPYEQYF. The CDR3 region has the DNA TGTGCCAGCAGCGGGACACCCTACGAGCAGTACTTC.

CDR3 protein: CASEWSGGGEFSEAFF. CDR3 DNA: TGTGCCAGCGAGTGGTCTGGCGGGGGCGAGTTCAGTGAAGCTTTCTTT. The V and J genes are TRBV2 and TRBJ1-1; a possible D gene is TRBD1 (6 bases). The CDR3 runs to 16 residues. The V and J ends lost 8 bases and 7 bases respectively, with 26 bases between them. The germline CDR1 and CDR2 sequences are SNHLY and FYNNEI.

J is TRBJ2-1 and V is TRBV27, with unresolved D. Per the germline V gene, CDR1 is MNHEY and CDR2 is SMNVEV (reference sequence). With 5 bases removed from V and 10 bases from J, the gap between germline ends came to 24 bases. The CDR3 sequence is 16 residues long. For the CDR3, the DNA is TGTGCCAGCAGTCCGCTTACGTATAGAGGCTCTATCGAGCAGTTCTTC. Protein sequence: CASSPLTYRGSIEQFF.